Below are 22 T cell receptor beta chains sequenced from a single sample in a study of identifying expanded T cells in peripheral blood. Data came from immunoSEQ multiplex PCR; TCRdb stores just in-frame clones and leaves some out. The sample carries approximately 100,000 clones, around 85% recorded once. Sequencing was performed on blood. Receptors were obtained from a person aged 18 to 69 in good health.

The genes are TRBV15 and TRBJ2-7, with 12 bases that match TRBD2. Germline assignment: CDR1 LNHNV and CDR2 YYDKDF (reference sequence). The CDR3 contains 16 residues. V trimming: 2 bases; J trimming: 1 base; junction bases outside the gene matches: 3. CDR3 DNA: TGTGCCACCAGCAGAAGACTAGCGGGGGATTCCTACGAGCAGTACTTC. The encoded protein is CATSRRLAGDSYEQYF.

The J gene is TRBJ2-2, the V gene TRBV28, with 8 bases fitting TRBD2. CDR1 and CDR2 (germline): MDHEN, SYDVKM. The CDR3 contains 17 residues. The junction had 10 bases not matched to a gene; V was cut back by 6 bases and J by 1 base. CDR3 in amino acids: CASSLERGRENTGELFF. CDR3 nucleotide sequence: TGTGCCAGCAGCCTAGAGCGGGGGCGAGAGAACACCGGGGAGCTGTTTTTT.

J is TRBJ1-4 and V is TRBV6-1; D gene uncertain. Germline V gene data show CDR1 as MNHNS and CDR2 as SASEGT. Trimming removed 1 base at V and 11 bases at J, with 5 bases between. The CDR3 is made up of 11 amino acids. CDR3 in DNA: TGTGCCAGCAGTGAAGGTGTGAAACTGTTTTTT. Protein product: CASSEGVKLFF.

The CDR3 bases are TGTGCCAGCAGCTCCGCTGGGACGGCCAGCTCCTACGAGCAGTACTTC. Protein sequence: CASSSAGTASSYEQYF. J is TRBJ2-7 and V is TRBV13, with D possibly being TRBD1 or TRBD2 (5 bases each). Looked up from germline, CDR1 is PRHDT and CDR2 is FYEKMQ (reference sequence). V was clipped by 4 bases and J by 0 bases, with 16 bases between them. The CDR3 runs 16 residues.

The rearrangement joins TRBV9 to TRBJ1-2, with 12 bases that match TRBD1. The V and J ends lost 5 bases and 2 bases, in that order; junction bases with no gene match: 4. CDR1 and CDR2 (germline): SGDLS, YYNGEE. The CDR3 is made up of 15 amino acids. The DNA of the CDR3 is TGTGCCAGCAGTTCCGGGACAGGGGGCAACTATGGCTACACCTTC. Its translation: CASSSGTGGNYGYTF.

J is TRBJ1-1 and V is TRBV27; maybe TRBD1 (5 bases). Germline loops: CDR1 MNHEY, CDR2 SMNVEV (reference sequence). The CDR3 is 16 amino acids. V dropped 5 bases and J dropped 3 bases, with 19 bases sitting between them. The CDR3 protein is CASSPPLWGSDTEAFF. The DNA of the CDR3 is TGTGCCAGCAGTCCCCCTTTATGGGGGTCGGACACTGAAGCTTTCTTT.

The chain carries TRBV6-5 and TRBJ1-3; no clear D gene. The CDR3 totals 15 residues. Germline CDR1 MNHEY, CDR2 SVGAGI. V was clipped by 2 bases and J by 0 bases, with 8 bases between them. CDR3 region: CASSYEALSGNTIYF. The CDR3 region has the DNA TGTGCCAGCAGTTACGAGGCTCTCTCTGGAAACACCATATATTTT.

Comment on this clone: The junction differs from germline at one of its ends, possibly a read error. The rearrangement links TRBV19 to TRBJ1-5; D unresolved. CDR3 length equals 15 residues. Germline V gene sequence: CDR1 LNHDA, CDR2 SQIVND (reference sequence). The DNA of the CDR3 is TGTGCCAGTAGTATTGGGGAATCTAGCTATCAGCCCCAGCATTTT. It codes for CASSIGESSYQPQHF.

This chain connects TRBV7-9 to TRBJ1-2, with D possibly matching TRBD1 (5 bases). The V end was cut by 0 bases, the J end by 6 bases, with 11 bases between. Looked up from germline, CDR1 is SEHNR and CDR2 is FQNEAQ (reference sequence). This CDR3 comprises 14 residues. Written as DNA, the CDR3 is TGTGCCAGCAGCTTAGCGGGGACGGACCATGGCTACACCTTC. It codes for CASSLAGTDHGYTF.

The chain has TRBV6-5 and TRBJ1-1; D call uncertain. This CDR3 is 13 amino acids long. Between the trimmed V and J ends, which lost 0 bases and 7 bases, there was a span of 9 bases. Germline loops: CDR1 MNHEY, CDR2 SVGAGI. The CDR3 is CASSYSDGHEAFF. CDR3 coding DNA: TGTGCCAGCAGTTACTCGGACGGCCATGAAGCTTTCTTT.

CDR3 nucleotides: TGCGCCAGCAGCTTTTTTAGCGGGGGGGCCCAGGAGCAGTTCTTC. It translates to CASSFFSGGAQEQFF. The genes are TRBV5-1 and TRBJ2-1; 11 nucleotides align to TRBD2. J gave up 10 bases and V 2 bases, and 8 bases lay outside the gene matches. CDR3 length: 15 amino acids. Germline V lookup: CDR1 SGHRS, CDR2 YFSETQ.

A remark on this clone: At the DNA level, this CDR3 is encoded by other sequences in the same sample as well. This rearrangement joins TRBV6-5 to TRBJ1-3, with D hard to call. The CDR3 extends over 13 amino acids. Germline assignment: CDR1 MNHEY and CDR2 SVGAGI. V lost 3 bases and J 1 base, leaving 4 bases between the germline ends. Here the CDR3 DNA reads TGTGCCAGCAGTTATTCTTCTGGAAACACCATATATTTT. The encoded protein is CASSYSSGNTIYF.

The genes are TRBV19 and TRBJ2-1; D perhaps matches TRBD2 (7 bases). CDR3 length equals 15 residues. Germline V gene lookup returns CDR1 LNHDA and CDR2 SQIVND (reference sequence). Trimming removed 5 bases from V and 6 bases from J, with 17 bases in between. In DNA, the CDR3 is TGTGCCAGTAGTTATGGGGCGGGGGCGCCCAATGAGCAGTTCTTC. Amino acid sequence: CASSYGAGAPNEQFF.

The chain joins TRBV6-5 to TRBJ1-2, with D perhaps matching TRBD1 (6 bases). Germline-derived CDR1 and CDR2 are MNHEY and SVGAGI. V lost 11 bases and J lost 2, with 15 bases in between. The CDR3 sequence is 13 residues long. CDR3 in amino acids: CAAGTHRNYGYTF. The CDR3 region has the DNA TGTGCCGCAGGGACACACCGAAACTATGGCTACACCTTC.

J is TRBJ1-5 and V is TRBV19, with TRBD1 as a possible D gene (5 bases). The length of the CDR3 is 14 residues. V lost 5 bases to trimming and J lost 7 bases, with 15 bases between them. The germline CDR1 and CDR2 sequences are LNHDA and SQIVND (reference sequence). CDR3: CASSELGVRQPQHF. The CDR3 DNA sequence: TGTGCCAGTAGTGAGTTGGGGGTACGGCAGCCCCAGCATTTT.

CDR3 region: CASSPADGTGELFF. DNA of the CDR3: TGTGCCAGCAGCCCCGCGGACGGCACCGGGGAGCTGTTTTTT. The rearrangement joins TRBV11-2 to TRBJ2-2; no clear D. The length of the CDR3 is 14 residues. The germline V gene has CDR1 SGHAT and CDR2 FQNNGV. Trimming left V 5 bases short and J 4 bases short, with 11 bases between.

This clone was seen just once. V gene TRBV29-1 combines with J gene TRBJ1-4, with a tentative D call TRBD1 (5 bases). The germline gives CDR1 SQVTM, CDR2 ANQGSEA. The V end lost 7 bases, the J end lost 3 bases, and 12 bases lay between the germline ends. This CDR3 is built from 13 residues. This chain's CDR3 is CSAGTNANEKLFF. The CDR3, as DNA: TGCAGCGCCGGGACTAACGCTAATGAAAAACTGTTTTTT.

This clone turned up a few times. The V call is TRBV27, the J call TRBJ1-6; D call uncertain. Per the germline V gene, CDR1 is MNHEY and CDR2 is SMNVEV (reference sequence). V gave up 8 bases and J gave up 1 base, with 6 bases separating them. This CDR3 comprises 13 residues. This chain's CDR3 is CASRFSYNSPLHF. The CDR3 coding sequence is TGTGCCAGCCGCTTTTCCTATAATTCACCCCTCCACTTT.

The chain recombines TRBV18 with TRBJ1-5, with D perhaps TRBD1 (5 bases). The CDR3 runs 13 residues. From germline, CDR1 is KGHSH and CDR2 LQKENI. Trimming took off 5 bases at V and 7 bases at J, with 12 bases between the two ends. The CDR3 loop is CASSSREKQPQHF. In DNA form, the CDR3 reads TGTGCCAGCTCAAGCAGGGAAAAGCAGCCCCAGCATTTT.

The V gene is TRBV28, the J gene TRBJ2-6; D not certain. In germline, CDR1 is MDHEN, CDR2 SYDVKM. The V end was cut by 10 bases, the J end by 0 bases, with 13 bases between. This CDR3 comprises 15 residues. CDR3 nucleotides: TGTGCCACTAATTCCATGGGCTCTGGGGCCAACGTCCTGACTTTC. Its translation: CATNSMGSGANVLTF.

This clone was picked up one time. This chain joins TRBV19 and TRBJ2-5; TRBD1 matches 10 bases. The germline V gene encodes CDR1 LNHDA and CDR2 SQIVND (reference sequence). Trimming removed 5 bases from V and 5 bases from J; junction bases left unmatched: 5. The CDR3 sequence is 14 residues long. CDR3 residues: CASSVTGGTETQYF. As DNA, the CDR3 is TGTGCCAGTAGTGTGACAGGGGGCACGGAGACCCAGTACTTC.

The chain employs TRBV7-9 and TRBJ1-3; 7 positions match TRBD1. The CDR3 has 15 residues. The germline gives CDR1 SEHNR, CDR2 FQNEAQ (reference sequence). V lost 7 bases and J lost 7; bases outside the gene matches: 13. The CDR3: CASNDIQGTRNTIYF. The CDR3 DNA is TGTGCCAGCAACGATATACAGGGGACTCGGAACACCATATATTTT.